The sequence of this T cell receptor beta chain was determined in a study of early T cells in non-severe SARS-CoV-2 infection. The overall study: With bulk RNA from unsorted whole blood as input, sequencing yielded unpaired chains. Study-level findings and limits: VDJdb matching, biased toward anti-spike CD8 responses, missed private and CD4 specificities.

Separate cDNA molecules each had unique molecular identifiers attached to them. Each CDR3 protein gets one entry after TCRdb re-called the 5' RACE reads with MiXCR. Of about 27,000 distinct CDR3 sequences listed, 4% to 6% are singletons. The table lists this clonotype with many counts. No antigen is known for it. This TCR derives from an adult who was a healthcare worker with PCR-confirmed SARS-CoV-2 infection or an uninfected control (not recorded which). The sequenced material came from whole blood.

CDR3 sequence: CASSRWRLAVQETQYF. In nucleotides, the CDR3 is TGTGCCAGCAGCCGATGGAGGCTAGCGGTCCAAGAGACCCAGTACTTC. The J gene is TRBJ2-5, the V gene TRBV3-1; 7 positions match TRBD2. The V segment lost 4 bases and the J segment 1 base; nucleotides outside the gene matches: 9. The CDR3 sequence is 16 residues long. CDR1 is LGHDT and CDR2 is YNNKEL in the germline V gene (reference sequence).